The 21 T cell receptor beta chains below come from one sample, sequenced in a study of blood T cell repertoires in COVID-19. Sequencing was performed with immunoSEQ multiplex PCR; in TCRdb, only in-frame clones are kept and a portion is missing. The sample shows 130,000 to 150,000 clones, roughly 82% of them seen only once. Sequencing input: peripheral blood. These TCRs come from a woman aged 45-60 years in a cohort sampled during active or convalescent COVID-19.

The chain employs TRBV18 and TRBJ2-1; maybe TRBD1 (6 bases). The germline V gene has CDR1 KGHSH and CDR2 LQKENI. The V end was cut by 4 bases, the J end by 8 bases, with 9 bases between. The CDR3 covers 12 residues. CDR3 DNA: TGTGCCAGCTCACTGGGGGCGGATGAGCAGTTCTTC. Its translation is CASSLGADEQFF.

The rearrangement links TRBV6-1 to TRBJ1-1, with D unclear. CDR1 is MNHNS and CDR2 is SASEGT in the germline V gene. The CDR3 sequence is 16 residues long. With 1 base removed from V and 1 base from J, the gap between germline ends came to 13 bases. The CDR3 DNA reads TGTGCCAGCAGTGAAGGGTTTGCCAGGCCGAACACTGAAGCTTTCTTT. Protein product: CASSEGFARPNTEAFF.

The genes are TRBV6-2 or TRBV6-3 and TRBJ2-1; 11 bases match TRBD2. The V gene end was trimmed by 0 bases and the J gene end by 7 bases; junction bases not matched to a gene: 5. Germline-derived CDR1 and CDR2 are MNHEY and SVGEGT. This CDR3 has 16 amino acids. This CDR3 is CASSYSNPSGGNEQFF. In DNA form, the CDR3 reads TGTGCCAGCAGTTACTCGAACCCTAGCGGGGGGAATGAGCAGTTCTTC.

The V gene is TRBV19, the J gene TRBJ1-1; 8 bases are shared with TRBD1. CDR1 is LNHDA, CDR2 SQIVND, per germline (reference sequence). Trimming took 5 bases from V and 5 from J; bases not matched to a gene: 7. The CDR3 has 14 residues. The CDR3 spells CASSSGGVRTEAFF. The CDR3 coding sequence is TGTGCCAGTAGTTCAGGGGGCGTACGGACTGAAGCTTTCTTT.

This rearrangement joins TRBV2 to TRBJ1-6; a weak D match, TRBD1 (6 bases). V lost 6 bases and J 6 bases, leaving 9 bases between the germline ends. Per germline, CDR1 SNHLY and CDR2 FYNNEI. The length of the CDR3 is 13 residues. This chain's CDR3 is CASRDSLNSPLHF. In nucleotides, the CDR3 is TGTGCCAGCAGGGACAGCCTTAATTCACCCCTCCACTTT.

The V call is TRBV6-5, the J call TRBJ1-4; 8 bases fit TRBD1. Trimming cost V 4 bases and J 5 bases; bases outside gene matches: 3. There are 14 residues in the CDR3. Germline CDR1 reads MNHEY; CDR2 reads SVGAGI. As DNA, the CDR3 is TGTGCCAGCAGTTCCCAGGGGGCGAATGAAAAACTGTTTTTT. Translating it yields CASSSQGANEKLFF.

This chain connects TRBV10-3 to TRBJ2-7; D possibly corresponds to TRBD2 (7 bases). The V and J ends lost 1 base and 5 bases respectively, with 15 bases between them. In germline, CDR1 is ENHRY, CDR2 SYGVKD. The CDR3 is 15 residues long. CDR3 nucleotide sequence: TGTGCCATCAGTGAGTATTCGGGGGGCGAGGACGAGCAGTACTTC. Amino acid sequence: CAISEYSGGEDEQYF.

This clone was detected once. The genes are TRBV3-1 (or the pseudogene TRBV3-2) and TRBJ2-7; D call uncertain. This CDR3 region has 12 residues. Germline assignment: CDR1 LGHDT and CDR2 YNNKEL (reference sequence). V gave up 3 bases and J gave up 4 bases, with 7 bases separating them. In nucleotides, the CDR3 is TGTGCCAGCAGCCAGACATCGTACGAGCAGTACTTC. Amino acid sequence: CASSQTSYEQYF.

The chain has TRBV6-5 and TRBJ1-2; 8 bases match TRBD1. The CDR3 spans 16 residues. Germline lookup yields CDR1 MNHEY and CDR2 SVGAGI. The J segment lost 4 bases and the V segment lost 0 bases, leaving 7 bases of the junction unmatched. CDR3 amino acids: CASSYSGRGRLYGYTF. The CDR3 DNA sequence: TGTGCCAGCAGTTACTCGGGCAGGGGGCGACTCTATGGCTACACCTTC.

The rearrangement links TRBV27 to TRBJ1-2; 10 bases agree with TRBD1. This CDR3 has 16 residues. V gave up 4 bases and J gave up 4 bases; unmatched junction bases: 9. Per the germline V gene, CDR1 is MNHEY and CDR2 is SMNVEV (reference sequence). CDR3 nucleotide sequence: TGTGCCAGCAGTTGGACAGGGGGGATTGAGGGCTATGGCTACACCTTC. Its translation: CASSWTGGIEGYGYTF.

In nucleotides, the CDR3 is TGTGCCAGCAGCTTATTAGATTCGGGACAAAATTCACCCCTCCACTTT. Translation gives CASSLLDSGQNSPLHF. The V gene is TRBV7-6, the J gene TRBJ1-6, with D possibly matching TRBD1 (6 bases). Germline CDR1 reads SGHVS; CDR2 reads FNYEAQ. The CDR3 is 16 amino acids. The V gene lost 2 bases and the J gene lost 7 bases, with 15 bases spanning the gap.

The chain is built from TRBV7-3 and TRBJ2-2; no definite D call. This CDR3 comprises 13 residues. The V end lost 3 bases, the J end lost 4 bases, and 6 bases lay between the germline ends. Germline CDR1 SGHTA, CDR2 FQGTGA. As DNA, the CDR3 is TGTGCCAGCAGCTTCGTGGCCACCGGGGAGCTGTTTTTT. Translated, it gives CASSFVATGELFF.

The DNA of the CDR3 is TGTGCCAGCAGGGCGGGAGGGCTCGATGAGCAGTTCTTC. Translating gives CASRAGGLDEQFF. The genes are TRBV5-6 and TRBJ2-1, with TRBD2 matching over 9 bases. The CDR3 runs 13 residues. Germline trimming cut 5 bases from V and 8 bases from J; bases unmatched to any gene: 5. Germline CDR1 and CDR2: SGHDT and YYEEEE.

This chain joins TRBV19 and TRBJ2-1; 7 bases are shared with TRBD2. In germline, CDR1 is LNHDA, CDR2 SQIVND (reference sequence). V was clipped by 5 bases and J by 4 bases; unmatched bases: 8. The CDR3 contains 15 residues. The CDR3 DNA follows: TGTGCCAGTAGTGGCGGGAGAACCCATTACAATGAGCAGTTCTTC. Amino acids: CASSGGRTHYNEQFF.

This chain joins TRBV6-5 and TRBJ1-1; D not resolved. V lost 7 bases to trimming and J lost 1 base, with 10 bases between them. From germline, CDR1 is MNHEY and CDR2 SVGAGI. CDR3 length: 13 amino acids. CDR3 region: CASIRDPNTEAFF. The CDR3 DNA is TGTGCCAGCATTCGGGATCCGAACACTGAAGCTTTCTTT.

Turning to this clone: An end of the junction differs from the germline gene, which may be a read error. The chain employs TRBV7-7 and TRBJ2-5; maybe TRBD1 (6 bases). The CDR3 has 15 residues. Germline-derived CDR1 and CDR2 are SSHAT and FNYEAQ (reference sequence). The CDR3 sequence is CASSLGAQGGETQYF. The CDR3 DNA follows: TGTGCTAGCAGCTTAGGAGCACAGGGTGGTGAGACCCAGTACTTC.

The rearrangement links TRBV2 to TRBJ1-2; 8 bases line up with TRBD1. CDR3 length: 14 amino acids. Germline CDR1 is SNHLY and CDR2 is FYNNEI. The ends lost 2 bases at V and 3 bases at J; junction bases unmatched: 2. For the CDR3, the DNA is TGTGCCAGCAGTGAAACAGGGGGGGACTATGGCTACACCTTC. Amino acids: CASSETGGDYGYTF.

V is TRBV14 and J is TRBJ2-1; perhaps TRBD2 as D (5 bases). The germline gives CDR1 SGHDN, CDR2 FVKESK. The CDR3 has 13 residues. Trimming removed 4 bases at V and 12 bases at J, with 16 bases between. In DNA, the CDR3 is TGTGCCAGCAGCCTAAGCGGATCGGTACGGCAGTTCTTC. Protein product: CASSLSGSVRQFF.

This clone was seen a handful of times. The chain has TRBV28 and TRBJ2-7; possible D gene TRBD1, 6 bases. Trimming removed 5 bases from V and 1 base from J, with 12 bases in between. Germline CDR1 MDHEN, CDR2 SYDVKM. CDR3 size: 14 residues. The CDR3 sequence is CASSPRGWSYEQYF. The DNA of the CDR3 is TGTGCCAGCAGTCCAAGGGGGTGGTCCTACGAGCAGTACTTC.

V gene TRBV27 combines with J gene TRBJ2-1; 9 nucleotides match TRBD2. V lost 2 bases to trimming and J lost 4 bases; unmatched junction nucleotides: 3. Germline V gene lookup returns CDR1 MNHEY and CDR2 SMNVEV (reference sequence). This CDR3 has 15 amino acids. CDR3 bases: TGTGCCAGCAGTTTAGGGCTAGCGGGGTACAATGAGCAGTTCTTC. Its protein is CASSLGLAGYNEQFF.

This chain joins TRBV12-3 or TRBV12-4 and TRBJ1-4; D remains ambiguous. The CDR3 is 12 residues long. Trimming took 5 bases from V and 4 from J, leaving 5 bases between them. For the CDR3, the DNA is TGTGCCAGCAGTCTCTTTAATGAAAAACTGTTTTTT. The encoded protein is CASSLFNEKLFF.